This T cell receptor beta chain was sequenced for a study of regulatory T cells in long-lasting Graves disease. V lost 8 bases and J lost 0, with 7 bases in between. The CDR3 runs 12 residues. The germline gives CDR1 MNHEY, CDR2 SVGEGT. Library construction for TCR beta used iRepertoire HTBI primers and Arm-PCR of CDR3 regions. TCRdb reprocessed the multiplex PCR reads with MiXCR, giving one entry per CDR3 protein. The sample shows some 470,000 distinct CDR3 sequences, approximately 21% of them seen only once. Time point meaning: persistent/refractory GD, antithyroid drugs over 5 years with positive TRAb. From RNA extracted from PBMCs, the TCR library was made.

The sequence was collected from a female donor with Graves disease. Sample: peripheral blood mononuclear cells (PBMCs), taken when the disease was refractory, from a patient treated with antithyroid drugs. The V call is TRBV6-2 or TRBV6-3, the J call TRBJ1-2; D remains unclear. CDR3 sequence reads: CASQESNYGYTF. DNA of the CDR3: TGTGCCAGCCAGGAATCTAACTATGGCTACACCTTC.